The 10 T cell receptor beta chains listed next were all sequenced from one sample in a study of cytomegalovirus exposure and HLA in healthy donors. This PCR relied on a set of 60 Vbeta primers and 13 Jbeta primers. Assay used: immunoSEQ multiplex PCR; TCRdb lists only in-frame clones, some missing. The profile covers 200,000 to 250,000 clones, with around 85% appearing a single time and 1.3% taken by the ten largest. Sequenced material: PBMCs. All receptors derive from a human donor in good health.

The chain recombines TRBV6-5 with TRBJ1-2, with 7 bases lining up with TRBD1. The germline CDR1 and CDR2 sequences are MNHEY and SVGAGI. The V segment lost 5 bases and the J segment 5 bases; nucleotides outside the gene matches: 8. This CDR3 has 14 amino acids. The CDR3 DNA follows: TGTGCCAGCAGTCTCCGGGACAGTGAATATGGCTACACCTTC. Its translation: CASSLRDSEYGYTF.

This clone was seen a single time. Here the CDR3 reads CAIRSTHRADYGYTF. CDR3 DNA sequence: TGTGCCATCAGATCCACCCACAGGGCCGACTATGGCTACACCTTC. This rearrangement joins TRBV10-3 to TRBJ1-2; maybe TRBD1 (6 bases). CDR1 is ENHRY, CDR2 SYGVKD, per germline. Trimming removed 6 bases at V and 3 bases at J, with 17 bases between. The CDR3 has 15 amino acids.

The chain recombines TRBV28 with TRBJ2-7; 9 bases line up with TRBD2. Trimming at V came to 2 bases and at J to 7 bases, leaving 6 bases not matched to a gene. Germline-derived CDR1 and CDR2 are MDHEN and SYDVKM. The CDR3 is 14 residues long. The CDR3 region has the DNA TGTGCCAGCAGTTTACCCCTAGCGGGACGGGAGCAGTACTTC. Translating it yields CASSLPLAGREQYF.

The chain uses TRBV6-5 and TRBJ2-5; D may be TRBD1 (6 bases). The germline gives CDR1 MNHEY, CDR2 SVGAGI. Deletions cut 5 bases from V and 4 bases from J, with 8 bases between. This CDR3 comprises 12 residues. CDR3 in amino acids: CASSKQGETQYF. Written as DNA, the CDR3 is TGTGCCAGCAGTAAACAGGGAGAGACCCAGTACTTC.

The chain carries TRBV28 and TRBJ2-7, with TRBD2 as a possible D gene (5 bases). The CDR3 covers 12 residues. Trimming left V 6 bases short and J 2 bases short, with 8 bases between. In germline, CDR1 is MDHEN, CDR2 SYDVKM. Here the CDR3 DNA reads TGTGCCAGCAGCGGGGTAGCCTACGAGCAGTACTTC. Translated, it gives CASSGVAYEQYF. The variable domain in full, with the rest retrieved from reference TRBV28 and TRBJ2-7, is DVKVTQSSRYLVKRTGEKVFLECVQDMDHENMFWYRQDPGLGLRLIYFSYDVKMKEKGDIPEGYSVSREKKERFSLILESASTNQTSMYLCASSGVAYEQYFGPGTRLTVT.

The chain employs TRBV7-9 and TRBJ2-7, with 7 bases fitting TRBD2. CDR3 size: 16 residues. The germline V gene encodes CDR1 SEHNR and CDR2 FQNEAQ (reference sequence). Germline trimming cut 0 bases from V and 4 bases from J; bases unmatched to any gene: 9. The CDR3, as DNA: TGTGCCAGCAGCTTAGCGGCTAGCGGACGATCTTACGAGCAGTACTTC. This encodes CASSLAASGRSYEQYF.

This CDR3 reads CASSFSSGREETQYF. The CDR3 DNA follows: TGTGCCAGCAGCTTCTCTAGCGGGAGGGAAGAGACCCAGTACTTC. This chain uses TRBV7-3 with TRBJ2-5, with 12 bases aligning to TRBD2. CDR3 length: 15 residues. The germline gives CDR1 SGHTA, CDR2 FQGTGA. V lost 3 bases to trimming and J lost 3 bases; unmatched junction nucleotides: 2.

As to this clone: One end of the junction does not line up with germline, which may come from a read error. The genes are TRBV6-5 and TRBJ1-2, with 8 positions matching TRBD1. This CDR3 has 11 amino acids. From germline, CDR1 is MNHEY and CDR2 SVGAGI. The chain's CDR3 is CASSKGQVSLF. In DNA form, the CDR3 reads TGTGCCAGCAGTAAGGGACAGGTTTCTCTGTTC.

The CDR3 DNA is TGTGCCATCAGAAAGGCGAGCGGGATGGCCGGGGAGCTGTTTTTT. It codes for CAIRKASGMAGELFF. This rearrangement joins TRBV10-3 to TRBJ2-2, with 7 bases aligning to TRBD2. Germline values: CDR1 ENHRY, CDR2 SYGVKD. Unmatched junction bases numbered 10, after V lost 6 bases and J lost 6 bases. CDR3 length: 15 amino acids.

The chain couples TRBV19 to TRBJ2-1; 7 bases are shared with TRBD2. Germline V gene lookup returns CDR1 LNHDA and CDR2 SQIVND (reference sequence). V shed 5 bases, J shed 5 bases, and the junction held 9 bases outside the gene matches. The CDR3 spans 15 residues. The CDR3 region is CASSPPGLLHNEQFF. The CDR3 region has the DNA TGTGCCAGTAGTCCCCCGGGACTACTCCACAATGAGCAGTTCTTC.